The clone carrying this TCR beta chain was seen ten or more times. The antigen remains unidentified. TCRdb passed the 5' RACE reads through MiXCR, listing each CDR3 protein once. The table lists 300,000 or so distinct CDR3 sequences, approximately 4.2% of them singletons, with 24% in the top ten. The sample is drawn from a study of T cells after yellow fever vaccination. Study background: Fractions containing few cells were prepared with SMART-Seq v4 Ultra Low Input. Study-wide findings and caveats: The booster response re-showed most primary clones: 96% CD4, 88% CD8. Clonotypes appearing in both CD4 and CD8 compartments existed, and their share was small.

With 1 base removed from V and 0 bases from J, the gap between germline ends came to 14 bases. Germline loops: CDR1 SQVTM, CDR2 ANQGSEA. The CDR3 spans 16 residues. The V gene is TRBV29-1, the J gene TRBJ2-3; D gene ambiguous. The sequence came from a man aged 18 to 35 who received the YFV17D yellow fever vaccine. The sample was PBMCs, taken 5 days after the yellow fever booster vaccination. The CDR3 DNA reads as TGCAGCGTTGAAGGCGGTGACACTACTAGCACAGATACGCAGTATTTT. Its protein is CSVEGGDTTSTDTQYF.